This passage covers 27 T cell receptor beta chains from one sample sequenced in a study of T cell responses to AZD1222 COVID-19 vaccine. The method was immunoSEQ multiplex PCR; TCRdb's version includes in-frame clones alone and lacks a portion of them. The data show about 130,000 clones, approximately 91% seen once. Here the sequenced sample was peripheral blood, taken 28 days after the second AZD1222 dose. Receptor source: an adult who received the AZD1222 COVID-19 vaccine.

This clone was recorded once. The chain recombines TRBV5-1 with TRBJ2-3; 7 positions agree with TRBD1. From germline, CDR1 is SGHRS and CDR2 YFSETQ. V shed 0 bases and J 2 bases; nucleotides not matched to a gene: 18. The CDR3 spans 20 residues. Here the CDR3 DNA reads TGCGCCAGCAGCTTGGCCTCAGGACAGGTCCTTTTGAACCCCACAGATACGCAGTATTTT. Amino acids: CASSLASGQVLLNPTDTQYF.

The V and J genes are TRBV6-1 and TRBJ1-2, with D maybe TRBD1 (5 bases). Trimming removed 0 bases from V and 0 bases from J, with 8 bases in between. This CDR3 contains 15 residues. Germline CDR1 and CDR2: MNHNS and SASEGT. DNA of the CDR3: TGTGCCAGCAGTGAAGCCGGGGACCCTAACTATGGCTACACCTTC. Amino acid sequence: CASSEAGDPNYGYTF.

This chain connects TRBV12-3 or TRBV12-4 to TRBJ2-7; TRBD1 matches 8 bases. There are 13 residues in the CDR3. V lost 4 bases, J lost 4 bases, and 3 bases stayed unmatched. The DNA of the CDR3 is TGTGCCAGCAGTTGGGGACAGGCTTACGAGCAGTACTTC. Translation: CASSWGQAYEQYF.

This rearrangement joins TRBV10-3 to TRBJ2-2; TRBD2 matches at 10 bases. V lost 4 bases and J lost 1; bases outside the gene matches: 3. The CDR3 covers 16 residues. CDR1 ENHRY and CDR2 SYGVKD come from the germline V gene. This CDR3 is CAISGTSGKNTGELFF. The DNA for the CDR3 is TGTGCCATCAGTGGGACTAGCGGAAAGAACACCGGGGAGCTGTTTTTT.

The chain has TRBV11-2 and TRBJ2-5; 8 nucleotides match TRBD2. V lost 5 bases to trimming and J lost 7 bases; unmatched junction nucleotides: 6. The CDR3 is 13 amino acids. Germline assignment: CDR1 SGHAT and CDR2 FQNNGV. For the CDR3, the DNA is TGTGCCAGCAGCCCGGGAGGGGTTTTGACCCAGTACTTC. Its translation: CASSPGGVLTQYF.

The V gene is TRBV7-8, the J gene TRBJ1-2; unclear D gene. Trimming removed 5 bases at V and 2 bases at J, with 18 bases between. The CDR3 has 16 amino acids. Germline assignment: CDR1 SGHVS and CDR2 FQNEAQ. CDR3 sequence reads: CASSPADPLYNYGYTF. Written as DNA, the CDR3 is TGTGCCAGCAGCCCCGCGGACCCCCTTTACAACTATGGCTACACCTTC.

The V gene is TRBV20-1, the J gene TRBJ1-1, with D uncertain. The CDR3 consists of 11 residues. From germline, CDR1 is DFQATT and CDR2 SNEGSKA (reference sequence). V lost 2 bases to trimming and J lost 6 bases, with 7 bases between them. As DNA, the CDR3 is TGCAGTGCTAGACCTCTTTCTGAAGCTTTCTTT. Protein product: CSARPLSEAFF.

The rearrangement links TRBV5-1 to TRBJ2-5; D is perhaps TRBD2 (6 bases). Germline-derived CDR1 and CDR2 are SGHRS and YFSETQ. The V and J ends lost 4 bases and 5 bases respectively, with 15 bases between them. The CDR3 runs to 14 residues. CDR3 sequence (DNA): TGCGCCAGCAGCGAGACTAGGGCAGGCGAGACCCAGTACTTC. Encoded protein: CASSETRAGETQYF.

This chain uses TRBV14 with TRBJ2-5, with 7 bases aligning to TRBD1. This CDR3 has 15 amino acids. Per germline, CDR1 SGHDN and CDR2 FVKESK. V lost 0 bases, J lost 6 bases, and 7 bases stayed unmatched. This CDR3 is CASSQDGTALKTQYF. In DNA form, the CDR3 reads TGTGCCAGCAGCCAAGATGGGACAGCCCTAAAGACCCAGTACTTC.

The rearrangement joins TRBV19 to TRBJ2-2; 11 nucleotides line up with TRBD2. The CDR3 runs 16 residues. The junction had 4 bases not matched to a gene; V was cut back by 3 bases and J by 4 bases. From germline, CDR1 is LNHDA and CDR2 SQIVND (reference sequence). In DNA, the CDR3 is TGTGCCAGTAGTATGCTAGCGGGAGGAATCACCGGGGAGCTGTTTTTT. This gives the protein CASSMLAGGITGELFF.

This chain connects TRBV2 to TRBJ2-7; D uncertain. The length of the CDR3 is 12 residues. V lost 2 bases to trimming and J lost 4 bases, with 6 bases between them. Germline lookup yields CDR1 SNHLY and CDR2 FYNNEI. The CDR3 is CASSEFRYEQYF. DNA of the CDR3: TGTGCCAGCAGTGAATTTAGGTACGAGCAGTACTTC. Supplemented by reference TRBV2 and TRBJ2-7, the full variable domain reads EPEVTQTPSHQVTQMGQEVILRCVPISNHLYFYWYRQILGQKVEFLVSFYNNEISEKSEIFDDQFSVERPDGSNFTLKIRSTKLEDSAMYFCASSEFRYEQYFGPGTRLTVT.

The rearrangement links TRBV6-5 to TRBJ2-7, with 7 bases fitting TRBD1. Germline lookup yields CDR1 MNHEY and CDR2 SVGAGI. V lost 0 bases and J lost 0; bases outside the gene matches: 5. This CDR3 is 16 amino acids long. The CDR3 loop is CASSYSTGQSSYEQYF. CDR3 DNA: TGTGCCAGCAGTTACTCGACGGGACAGAGCTCCTACGAGCAGTACTTC.

The chain is built from TRBV5-4 and TRBJ2-2; D is undetermined. The CDR3 is 16 amino acids. Germline V lookup: CDR1 SGHNT, CDR2 YYREEE (reference sequence). Deletions cut 0 bases from V and 4 bases from J, with 13 bases between. The CDR3 DNA sequence: TGTGCCAGCAGCTTGGTGGCTAGGAAGAGCACCGGGGAGCTGTTTTTT. Amino acid sequence: CASSLVARKSTGELFF.

The V call is TRBV6-5, the J call TRBJ2-1; 10 bases align to TRBD2. The CDR3 sequence is 14 residues long. Looked up from germline, CDR1 is MNHEY and CDR2 is SVGAGI. The V gene end was trimmed by 3 bases and the J gene end by 12 bases; junction bases not matched to a gene: 8. CDR3 region: CASSYTRGLARQFF. As DNA, the CDR3 is TGTGCCAGCAGTTATACCCGGGGACTAGCGAGGCAGTTCTTC.

The rearrangement joins TRBV18 to TRBJ2-2, with D hard to call. Germline CDR1 and CDR2: KGHSH and LQKENI. The V end was cut by 0 bases, the J end by 3 bases, with 8 bases between. The CDR3 has 15 residues. The CDR3 spells CASSPPSSYTGELFF. The CDR3 nucleotides read TGTGCCAGCTCACCACCGAGCAGCTACACCGGGGAGCTGTTTTTT.

The V call is TRBV5-6, the J call TRBJ1-2, with 7 bases lining up with TRBD1. The V segment lost 1 base and the J segment 4 bases; nucleotides outside the gene matches: 7. Germline CDR1 SGHDT, CDR2 YYEEEE. The CDR3 loop spans 15 amino acids. CDR3 residues: CASSLSVRGSYGYTF. The CDR3 DNA sequence: TGTGCCAGCAGCTTGAGTGTCAGGGGGTCCTATGGCTACACCTTC.

The rearrangement uses TRBV9 and TRBJ1-1; possibly TRBD1 for D (5 bases). The CDR3 is 16 amino acids. V was pared by 0 bases and J by 0 bases, with 12 bases between. Germline loops: CDR1 SGDLS, CDR2 YYNGEE. The CDR3 protein is CASSVGSTAVNTEAFF. CDR3 nucleotide sequence: TGTGCCAGCAGCGTAGGATCGACAGCGGTGAACACTGAAGCTTTCTTT.

In nucleotides, the CDR3 is TGTGCCACCGAAAACGGACAGGAGAACACCGGGGAGCTGTTTTTT. Translated: CATENGQENTGELFF. The chain links TRBV24-1 to TRBJ2-2, with TRBD1 matching over 7 bases. The germline gives CDR1 KGHDR, CDR2 SFDVKD. J was trimmed by 1 base and V by 9 bases; bases with no gene match: 7. The CDR3 sequence is 15 residues long.

In DNA, the CDR3 is TGTGCCAGCAGAATCCGGACAGCAGATAATTCACCCCTCCACTTT. This encodes CASRIRTADNSPLHF. V and J are TRBV28 and TRBJ1-6, with D possibly being TRBD1 (6 bases). V lost 6 bases and J 5 bases, leaving 14 bases between the germline ends. The germline gives CDR1 MDHEN, CDR2 SYDVKM. The CDR3 has 15 amino acids.

The V call is TRBV10-3, the J call TRBJ2-7; possibly TRBD2 for D (7 bases). The length of the CDR3 is 14 residues. The V end was cut by 0 bases, the J end by 3 bases, with 9 bases between. Germline V gives CDR1 ENHRY, CDR2 SYGVKD. The CDR3 nucleotides are TGTGCCATCAGTGAGTCAGGGGGGGACTACGAGCAGTACTTC. Its protein product is CAISESGGDYEQYF.

The chain links TRBV5-6 to TRBJ2-5, with 7 bases aligning to TRBD1. The trim removed 4 bases at V and 5 bases at J, leaving 5 bases unmatched. This CDR3 is built from 13 residues. Germline-derived CDR1 and CDR2 are SGHDT and YYEEEE. This chain's CDR3 is CASSPDRVETQYF. The CDR3 DNA reads as TGTGCCAGCAGCCCAGACAGGGTGGAGACCCAGTACTTC.

The chain links TRBV5-5 to TRBJ2-1; 10 bases agree with TRBD2. The trim removed 0 bases at V and 12 bases at J, leaving 9 bases unmatched. This CDR3 has 15 residues. Germline CDR1 and CDR2: SGHKS and YYEKEE (reference sequence). The CDR3 DNA sequence: TGTGCCAGCAGCTTGGTTCCTAGCGGGAGAGAGGGGCAGTTCTTC. This translates into CASSLVPSGREGQFF.

This clone was seen only once. The V call is TRBV6-1, the J call TRBJ1-4; a weak D match, TRBD1 (5 bases). The V and J ends lost 1 base and 8 bases respectively, with 14 bases between them. The CDR3 sequence is 15 residues long. Germline lookup yields CDR1 MNHNS and CDR2 SASEGT. CDR3 region: CASSEGTREREKLFF. The CDR3 bases are TGTGCCAGCAGTGAAGGTACCAGGGAGAGGGAAAAACTGTTTTTT.

A single count supports this clone. The genes are TRBV2 and TRBJ2-3; 10 bases are shared with TRBD1. The CDR3 runs to 12 residues. Germline-derived CDR1 and CDR2 are SNHLY and FYNNEI. V lost 6 bases, J lost 14 bases, and 8 bases stayed unmatched. The CDR3 protein is CASSGDRGLRYF. The CDR3 nucleotides are TGTGCCAGCAGCGGGGACAGGGGTCTACGGTATTTT.

CDR3 sequence: CASSSLEAGNSPLHF. The CDR3, as DNA: TGTGCCAGCAGCTCCCTCGAAGCTGGGAATTCACCCCTCCACTTT. V gene TRBV5-4 combines with J gene TRBJ1-6; D remains unclear. Germline V gene data show CDR1 as SGHNT and CDR2 as YYREEE (reference sequence). This CDR3 is built from 15 residues. Trimming took off 3 bases at V and 7 bases at J, with 14 bases between the two ends.

The chain recombines TRBV4-1 with TRBJ1-1; no reliable D call. The V gene's germline CDR1 is MGHRA and CDR2 YSYEKL. The V end was cut by 1 base, the J end by 4 bases, with 16 bases between. This CDR3 comprises 16 residues. The CDR3 is CASSQGLFKTSTEAFF. The DNA for the CDR3 is TGCGCCAGCAGCCAAGGACTATTCAAGACAAGCACTGAAGCTTTCTTT.

The gene calls are TRBV29-1 and TRBJ2-1, with 11 bases aligning to TRBD1. V shed 7 bases and J 12 bases; nucleotides not matched to a gene: 8. The CDR3 covers 12 residues. Germline-derived CDR1 and CDR2 are SQVTM and ANQGSEA. The CDR3 sequence: CSAGQGAERQFF. The DNA for the CDR3 is TGCAGCGCCGGACAGGGGGCAGAGAGGCAGTTCTTC.